This TCR beta chain emerged from a study of blood T cells in healthy people across ages. About this clonotype: Antigen: not known.

The CDR3 runs 13 residues. Trimming left V 6 bases short and J 4 bases short, with 12 bases between. Germline loops: CDR1 MNHNY, CDR2 SVGAGI (reference sequence). Study results and limitations: Both naive CD4+ cell counts and diversity were greater in long-lived donors than in aged donors.

The second PCR ran roughly 6 to 11 cycles with a sample-barcoded 5' primer and J-beta primers. TCRdb reanalysed the 5' RACE reads using MiXCR and keeps one entry per CDR3 protein. The sample shows about 670,000 distinct CDR3 sequences, around 38% of them seen only once. Sequencing used blood. V usage is TRBV6-6 and J usage is TRBJ1-1, with D perhaps matching TRBD1 (5 bases). This sequence originates from a man at least 80 years old in good health. For the CDR3, the DNA is TGTGCCAGCAGGCCCAGGGTTGGCACTGAAGCTTTCTTT. Translating it yields CASRPRVGTEAFF.